This entry lists 12 T cell receptor beta chains sequenced from one sample in a study of shared clonotypes between healthy human individuals. The method was immunoSEQ multiplex PCR; TCRdb's version includes in-frame clones alone and lacks a portion of them. The profile covers 2 million to 2.5 million clones, with 85% to 95% appearing a single time and roughly 0.34% taken by the ten largest. Sequenced: naive CD4+ T cells from PBMCs. The subset denotes: CD45RA+ positively selected. These receptors were obtained from a man aged 18 to 30 in good health. Some clones in this sample may be carry-over from other donors' samples.

The rearrangement joins TRBV28 to TRBJ2-7; D is perhaps TRBD2 (6 bases). The CDR3 length is 15 residues. Germline-derived CDR1 and CDR2 are MDHEN and SYDVKM. V was cut by 6 bases and J by 2 bases, with 17 bases left in between. CDR3 sequence: CASSPFGGSTYEQYF. For the CDR3, the DNA is TGTGCCAGCAGCCCCTTCGGAGGGTCCACCTACGAGCAGTACTTC.

The chain combines TRBV6-5 with TRBJ1-5; D call uncertain. Deletions cut 5 bases from V and 6 bases from J, with 14 bases between. CDR1 is MNHEY and CDR2 is SVGAGI in the germline V gene. The CDR3 totals 14 residues. For the CDR3, the DNA is TGTGCCAGCAGTGACCTTCGGGTCGCTCAGCCCCAGCATTTT. Amino acids: CASSDLRVAQPQHF.

The V and J genes are TRBV5-1 and TRBJ2-2; TRBD2 matches at 8 bases. The CDR3 contains 18 residues. V trimming: 0 bases; J trimming: 3 bases; junction bases outside the gene matches: 10. CDR1 SGHRS and CDR2 YFSETQ come from the germline V gene. The CDR3 region has the DNA TGCGCCAGCAGCTTGGATATAAGGGGGACTAGAGACACCGGGGAGCTGTTTTTT. Translation: CASSLDIRGTRDTGELFF.

The CDR3 spells CASSRQGGTDTQYF. The CDR3 nucleotides are TGTGCCAGCAGCCGGCAAGGGGGCACAGATACGCAGTATTTT. The genes are TRBV7-9 and TRBJ2-3; a weak D match, TRBD1 (5 bases). This CDR3 has 14 amino acids. V lost 5 bases, J lost 1 base, and 10 bases lay in between. The germline gives CDR1 SEHNR, CDR2 FQNEAQ (reference sequence).

This chain joins TRBV28 and TRBJ2-3; D tentatively reads TRBD1 or TRBD2 (5 bases each). Trimming removed 6 bases from V and 10 bases from J, with 11 bases in between. The CDR3 covers 11 residues. Germline lookup yields CDR1 MDHEN and CDR2 SYDVKM. This chain's CDR3 is CASRGTFSQYF. The CDR3 region has the DNA TGTGCCAGCAGGGGGACGTTTTCGCAGTATTTT.

This CDR3 reads CASSLVSIAGSSYNEQFF. CDR3 bases: TGCGCCAGCAGCTTGGTTTCCATCGCGGGGAGCTCCTACAATGAGCAGTTCTTC. The rearrangement joins TRBV5-1 to TRBJ2-1; a weak D match, TRBD2 (6 bases). The germline V and J ends were trimmed by 0 bases and 0 bases, with 16 bases remaining between them. Germline loops: CDR1 SGHRS, CDR2 YFSETQ. This CDR3 contains 18 residues. The entire variable domain, with the rest obtained from reference TRBV5-1 and TRBJ2-1, is as follows: KAGVTQTPRYLIKTRGQQVTLSCSPISGHRSVSWYQQTPGQGLQFLFEYFSETQRNKGNFPGRFSGRQFSNSRSEMNVSTLELGDSALYLCASSLVSIAGSSYNEQFFGPGTRLTVL.

V is TRBV9 and J is TRBJ2-1; no clear D. CDR3 size: 13 residues. V shed 4 bases and J shed 5 bases, with 10 bases lying between them. CDR1 and CDR2 from the germline V gene are SGDLS and YYNGEE. The CDR3: CASSYSTNNEQFF. The CDR3 DNA reads as TGTGCCAGCAGCTACTCCACGAACAATGAGCAGTTCTTC.

The chain employs TRBV28 and TRBJ1-1; D not resolved. Germline values: CDR1 MDHEN, CDR2 SYDVKM. V dropped 4 bases and J dropped 6 bases, with 9 bases sitting between them. This CDR3 comprises 12 residues. CDR3: CASSSPGAEAFF. CDR3 bases: TGTGCCAGCAGTTCCCCGGGCGCTGAAGCTTTCTTT.

V usage is TRBV6-1 and J usage is TRBJ1-2; 9 bases agree with TRBD1. Trimming took 8 bases from V and 4 from J; bases not matched to a gene: 2. CDR1 and CDR2 from the germline V gene are MNHNS and SASEGT. The CDR3 runs 12 residues. The CDR3 loop reads CASGDRVYGYTF. As DNA, the CDR3 is TGTGCCAGCGGGGACAGGGTCTATGGCTACACCTTC.

The chain employs TRBV6-6 and TRBJ2-4; weak D call: TRBD1 (5 bases). CDR3 length equals 12 residues. The V gene's germline CDR1 is MNHNY and CDR2 SVGAGI (reference sequence). Trimming removed 2 bases at V and 11 bases at J, with 10 bases between. The CDR3 sequence is CASSYTTRVQYF. CDR3 nucleotides: TGTGCCAGCAGTTACACTACCAGGGTTCAGTACTTC.

In regard to this clone: Relative to the germline gene, one junction end is altered; a read error may explain this. The chain recombines TRBV27 with TRBJ2-5; either TRBD1 or TRBD2 may fit D (6 bases each). CDR3 length: 10 residues. Germline values: CDR1 MNHEY, CDR2 SMNVEV (reference sequence). The CDR3 reads CASLGGGVHF. CDR3 nucleotide sequence: TGTGCCAGCCTTGGGGGCGGGGTCCACTTC.

V and J are TRBV10-3 and TRBJ2-7; 10 nucleotides agree with TRBD1. V was pared by 10 bases and J by 3 bases, with 12 bases of the junction left unmatched. From germline, CDR1 is ENHRY and CDR2 SYGVKD. The CDR3 has 15 amino acids. DNA for the CDR3: TGTGCCACCAAGGGAGGGGGACAGGGGTACTACGAGCAGTACTTC. Residues: CATKGGGQGYYEQYF.